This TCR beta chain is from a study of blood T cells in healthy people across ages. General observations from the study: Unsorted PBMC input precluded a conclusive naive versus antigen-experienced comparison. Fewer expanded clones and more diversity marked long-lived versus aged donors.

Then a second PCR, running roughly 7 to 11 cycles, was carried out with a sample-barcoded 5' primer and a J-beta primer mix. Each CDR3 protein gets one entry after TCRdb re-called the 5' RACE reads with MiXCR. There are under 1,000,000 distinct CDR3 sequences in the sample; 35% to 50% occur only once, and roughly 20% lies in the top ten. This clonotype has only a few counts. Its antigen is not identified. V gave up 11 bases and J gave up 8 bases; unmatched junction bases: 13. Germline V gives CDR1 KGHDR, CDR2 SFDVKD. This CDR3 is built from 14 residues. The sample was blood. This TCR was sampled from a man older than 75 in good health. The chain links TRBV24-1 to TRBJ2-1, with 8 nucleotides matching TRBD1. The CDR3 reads CAIGDRDRFHEQFF. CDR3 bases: TGTGCCATCGGCGACCGGGACAGGTTCCATGAGCAGTTCTTC.